At least ten counts were recorded for the clone carrying this T cell receptor (beta chain). The TCR library protocol attached unique molecular identifiers to the individual cDNA molecules. TCRdb reanalysed the 5' RACE reads using MiXCR and keeps one entry per CDR3 protein. The sample shows fewer than 85,000 distinct CDR3 sequences, approximately 12% of them seen only once. Trimming took 6 bases from V and 0 from J, leaving 12 bases between them. The CDR3 loop spans 14 amino acids. CDR1 is DFQATT and CDR2 is SNEGSKA in the germline V gene (reference sequence). The sample is drawn from a study of early T cells in non-severe SARS-CoV-2 infection.

The J gene is TRBJ2-1, the V gene TRBV20-1; D might be TRBD1 (6 bases). The specimen was whole blood. This sequence was found in an adult who was a healthcare worker with PCR-confirmed SARS-CoV-2 infection or an uninfected control (not recorded which). The CDR3 coding sequence is TGCAGTGCCCAAACAGGGAGCTCCTACAATGAGCAGTTCTTC. Residues: CSAQTGSSYNEQFF.